The rows below give T cell receptor beta chains drawn from one sample of a study of radiotherapy plus CTLA-4 blockade in lung cancer. This table comes from immunoSEQ multiplex PCR, and its TCRdb copy is limited to in-frame clones, with some not included. This table holds some 49,000 clones, around 84% found once. The material sequenced was peripheral blood, taken from a patient treated with radiotherapy plus ipilimumab. The receptors originated from a human donor with non-small cell lung cancer whose response to radiotherapy plus ipilimumab could not be evaluated. Both conserved end residues are part of each CDR3. A D gene is named only where the DNA matches it firmly. Size tells how often a clone was seen (once, few, many) or the class of an expanded clone, and some rows leave it out.

CDR3 length	D gene	J gene	V gene	clone size	CDR3 DNA	CDR3 protein
14	TRBD1	TRBJ1-3	TRBV12-5	once	TGTGCTAGTGGAACAGGGGACTCTGGAAACACCATATATTTT	CASGTGDSGNTIYF
16	TRBD2	TRBJ2-7	TRBV5-4	few	TGTGCCAGCAGCTTGGGGGGAGCGGGAGCAACCTACGAGCAGTACTTC	CASSLGGAGATYEQYF
14	-	TRBJ2-7	TRBV29-1	-	TGCAGCGTAGAACTTCAGGGGATCGCCTACGAGCAGTACTTC	CSVELQGIAYEQYF
12	-	TRBJ2-4	TRBV11-2	-	TGTGCCAGCACCGTGGATGGGGGCAGGGAGTACTTC	CASTVDGGREYF
13	-	TRBJ1-5	TRBV10-3	-	TGTGCCATCAGTGAGTCGGCAGGTCGGCCCCAGCATTTT	CAISESAGRPQHF
14	-	TRBJ2-7	TRBV7-8	-	TGTGCCAGCAGCTTTACTAGGCTCTCCTACGAGCAGTACTTC	CASSFTRLSYEQYF
16	TRBD1	TRBJ1-3	TRBV7-2	-	TGTGCCAGCAGCTTAGCAGGGGGCAGGTCTGGAAACACCATATATTTT	CASSLAGGRSGNTIYF
14	TRBD2	TRBJ2-7	TRBV19	-	TGTGCCAGTACCCAGCGGGAGGCCCCCTACGAGCAGTACTTC	CASTQREAPYEQYF
12	-	TRBJ2-7	TRBV5-4	-	TGTGCCAGCAGCTTAGGAGGGCCCGAGCAGTACTTC	CASSLGGPEQYF
12	-	TRBJ1-1	TRBV19	-	TGTGCCAGTGGAGGAAGGAACACTGAAGCTTTCTTT	CASGGRNTEAFF
13	TRBD1	TRBJ1-1	TRBV5-1	once	TGCGCCAGCAGCTTGGAAAGGGGGCGGGGGGACGTCTTT	CASSLERGRGDVF
16	-	TRBJ2-2	TRBV4-2	-	TGTGCCAGCAGCCAAGATGGAGCGGAACACACCGGGGAGCTGTTTTTT	CASSQDGAEHTGELFF
14	TRBD2	TRBJ2-7	TRBV5-4	-	TGTGCCAGCAGCTCCACGGGGGGGGGTTACGAGCAGTACTTC	CASSSTGGGYEQYF
14	-	TRBJ1-1	TRBV2	-	TGTGCCAGCAGTCACAGGGAAGTGAACACTGAAGCTTTCTTT	CASSHREVNTEAFF
15	TRBD1	TRBJ2-7	TRBV5-1	-	TGCGCCAGCAGCCCGACAGGGGACAGGGGCTACGAGCAGTACTTC	CASSPTGDRGYEQYF
15	-	TRBJ2-7	TRBV5-6	once	TGTGCCAGCAGCGACCGGGACACGCGGGCCTACGAGCAGTACTTC	CASSDRDTRAYEQYF
13	-	TRBJ2-7	TRBV15	-	TGTGCCACCAGCGGCCGGGACAACTACGAGCAGTACTTC	CATSGRDNYEQYF
14	-	TRBJ1-4	TRBV7-9	-	TGTGCCAGCAGCCCTGCGGCACCTAATGAAAAACTGTTTTTT	CASSPAAPNEKLFF
16	TRBD1	TRBJ1-6	TRBV18	-	TGTGCCAGCTCCGGATTGAATACAGGGGATGCTTCACCCCTCCACTTT	CASSGLNTGDASPLHF
17	TRBD1	TRBJ2-3	TRBV5-6	-	TGTGCCAGCAGCTTCTCCCCAGGGACAGGAAGCACAGATACGCAGTATTTT	CASSFSPGTGSTDTQYF
12	-	TRBJ2-7	TRBV2	-	TGTGCCAGCATGGACAGCTCCTACGAGCAGTACTTC	CASMDSSYEQYF
13	-	TRBJ1-4	TRBV30	few	TGTGCCTGGAGTGTGAGGGTAACGGAAAAACTGTTTTTT	CAWSVRVTEKLFF
14	-	TRBJ1-1	TRBV28	-	TGTGCCAGCAGTTTAGAGCTGGGCCCCTCGGCGGCTTTCTTT	CASSLELGPSAAFF